These T cell receptor beta chains were read from a single sample in a study of T cell changes during pregnancy in multiple sclerosis. Generated by immunoSEQ multiplex PCR, the TCRdb table keeps only in-frame clones and is missing some. The sample records some 83,000 clones, about 91% being singletons. The sequences come from PBMCs, collected in the first trimester of pregnancy. The receptors were sampled from a female donor in good health, serving as a control in a pregnancy study. Some clones in this sample may be carry-over from other donors' samples. The CDR3 runs from the conserved cysteine through the conserved F or W. Each record gives: CDR3 protein, V gene, J gene.

CDR3: CASTPPEGAGETQYF; V: TRBV28; J: TRBJ2-5
CDR3: CASSEKGAQPQHF; V: TRBV2; J: TRBJ1-5
CDR3: CASSLGTAETQYF; V: TRBV7-2; J: TRBJ2-5
CDR3: CASSDKMWEGPDSPLHF; V: TRBV2; J: TRBJ1-6
CDR3: CASSLEFAQGLTDTQYF; V: TRBV11-3; J: TRBJ2-3
CDR3: CASSMQGSYEQYF; V: TRBV5-6; J: TRBJ2-7
CDR3: CASRPGFLGANVLTF; V: TRBV2; J: TRBJ2-6
CDR3: CASSVQNNYGYTF; V: TRBV5-4; J: TRBJ1-2
CDR3: CASSLWAGLRIGNTEAFF; V: TRBV28; J: TRBJ1-1
CDR3: CASSLAVGESGEQYF; V: TRBV5-1; J: TRBJ2-7